Listed here is a single TCR beta chain. The V and J ends lost 0 bases and 4 bases respectively, with 13 bases between them. This CDR3 is 16 amino acids long. Germline V gives CDR1 SGHTA, CDR2 FQGTGA. TCRdb keeps only in-frame clones here, not all; method: immunoSEQ multiplex PCR. The sample contains nearly 45,000 clones, about 95% of which appear only once. These data are taken from a study of T cell changes during pregnancy in multiple sclerosis. The rearrangement joins TRBV7-3 to TRBJ2-1; TRBD1 is a possible D gene (6 bases). The specimen comprised peripheral blood, sampled in the second trimester of pregnancy. The receptor was isolated from a female donor with multiple sclerosis, enrolled in a pregnancy study. CDR3 region: CASSLTPGTLYNEQFF. The CDR3 DNA sequence: TGTGCCAGCAGCTTAACTCCCGGGACACTATACAATGAGCAGTTCTTC.